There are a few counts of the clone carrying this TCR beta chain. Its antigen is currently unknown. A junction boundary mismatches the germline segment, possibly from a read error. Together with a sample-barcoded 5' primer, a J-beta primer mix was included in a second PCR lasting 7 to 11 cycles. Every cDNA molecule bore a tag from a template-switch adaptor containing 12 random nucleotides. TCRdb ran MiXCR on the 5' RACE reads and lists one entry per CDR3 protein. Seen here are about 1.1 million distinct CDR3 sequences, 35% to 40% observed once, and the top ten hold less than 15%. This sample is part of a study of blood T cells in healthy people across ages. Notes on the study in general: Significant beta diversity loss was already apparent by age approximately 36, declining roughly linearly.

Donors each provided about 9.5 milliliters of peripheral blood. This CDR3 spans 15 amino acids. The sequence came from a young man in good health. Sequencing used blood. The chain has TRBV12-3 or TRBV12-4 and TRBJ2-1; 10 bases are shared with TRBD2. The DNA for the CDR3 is TGTGCCAGCAGTGTAGCGGGGGGCTATTCGAATGAGCAGTTCTTC. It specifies CASSVAGGYSNEQFF.